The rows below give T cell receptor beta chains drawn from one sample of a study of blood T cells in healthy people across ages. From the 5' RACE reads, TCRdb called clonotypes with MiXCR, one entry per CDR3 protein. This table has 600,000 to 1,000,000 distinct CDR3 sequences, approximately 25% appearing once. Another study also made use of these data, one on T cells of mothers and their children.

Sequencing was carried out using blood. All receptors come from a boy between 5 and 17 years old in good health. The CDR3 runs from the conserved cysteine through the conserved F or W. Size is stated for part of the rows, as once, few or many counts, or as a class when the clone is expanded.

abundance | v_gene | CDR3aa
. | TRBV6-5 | CASSRGANNEQYF
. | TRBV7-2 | CASKMAGLNEKLSF
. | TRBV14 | CASSPPWVASNTEAFF
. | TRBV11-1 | CASSSRGMVTEAFF
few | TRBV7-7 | CASSLSGGEIGETQYF
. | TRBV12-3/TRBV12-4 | CASSLGVSGNTGELFF
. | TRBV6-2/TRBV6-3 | CASSEGLAGLNEQFF
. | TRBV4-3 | CASSQSSSGANVLSF
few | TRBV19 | CATDSWVIEKLFF
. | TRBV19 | CASSSITGSSGANVLTF
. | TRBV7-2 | CASRRGGKDSPLHF
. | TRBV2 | CASSENANGYTF
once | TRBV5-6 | CASSFLGYEQFF
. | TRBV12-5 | CASGLFGSEQFF
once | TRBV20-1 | CSARVSNRPQHF
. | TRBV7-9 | CASSFEDTEAFF
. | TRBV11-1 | CASSLLLGGGLTDTQYF
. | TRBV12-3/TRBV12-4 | CASSFGGHEQFF
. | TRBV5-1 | CASSTVGDDEQFF
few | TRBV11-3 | CASSSVASLDTQYF
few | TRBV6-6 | CASSGQMANTGELFF
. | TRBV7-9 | CASSLALVTGPYNEQFF
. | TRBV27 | CASSLSRGAFQETQYF
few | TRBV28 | CASSPTTRASGNEQFF